This record concerns one TCR beta chain sequence. Generated by immunoSEQ multiplex PCR, the TCRdb table keeps only in-frame clones and is missing some. The sample lists roughly 340,000 clones; about 90% were seen once. Germline-derived CDR1 and CDR2 are MGHRA and YSYEKL. The ends were cut back, 6 bases at V and 7 bases at J, with 16 bases in the middle. CDR3 length equals 14 residues. This entry is derived from a study of blood T cell repertoires in COVID-19. Study in general: Nucleic acid was either cDNA or gDNA, and it came from T cells, B-cell-depleted T cells, or PBMCs.

The clonotype comes from a woman in her seventies with COVID-19, enrolled during active disease. This chain connects TRBV4-1 to TRBJ2-1; perhaps TRBD1 as D (6 bases). The sample taken for sequencing was peripheral blood. The CDR3 protein is CASRLLGASNEQFF. In nucleotides, the CDR3 is TGCGCCAGCAGACTCTTGGGGGCGAGTAATGAGCAGTTCTTC.